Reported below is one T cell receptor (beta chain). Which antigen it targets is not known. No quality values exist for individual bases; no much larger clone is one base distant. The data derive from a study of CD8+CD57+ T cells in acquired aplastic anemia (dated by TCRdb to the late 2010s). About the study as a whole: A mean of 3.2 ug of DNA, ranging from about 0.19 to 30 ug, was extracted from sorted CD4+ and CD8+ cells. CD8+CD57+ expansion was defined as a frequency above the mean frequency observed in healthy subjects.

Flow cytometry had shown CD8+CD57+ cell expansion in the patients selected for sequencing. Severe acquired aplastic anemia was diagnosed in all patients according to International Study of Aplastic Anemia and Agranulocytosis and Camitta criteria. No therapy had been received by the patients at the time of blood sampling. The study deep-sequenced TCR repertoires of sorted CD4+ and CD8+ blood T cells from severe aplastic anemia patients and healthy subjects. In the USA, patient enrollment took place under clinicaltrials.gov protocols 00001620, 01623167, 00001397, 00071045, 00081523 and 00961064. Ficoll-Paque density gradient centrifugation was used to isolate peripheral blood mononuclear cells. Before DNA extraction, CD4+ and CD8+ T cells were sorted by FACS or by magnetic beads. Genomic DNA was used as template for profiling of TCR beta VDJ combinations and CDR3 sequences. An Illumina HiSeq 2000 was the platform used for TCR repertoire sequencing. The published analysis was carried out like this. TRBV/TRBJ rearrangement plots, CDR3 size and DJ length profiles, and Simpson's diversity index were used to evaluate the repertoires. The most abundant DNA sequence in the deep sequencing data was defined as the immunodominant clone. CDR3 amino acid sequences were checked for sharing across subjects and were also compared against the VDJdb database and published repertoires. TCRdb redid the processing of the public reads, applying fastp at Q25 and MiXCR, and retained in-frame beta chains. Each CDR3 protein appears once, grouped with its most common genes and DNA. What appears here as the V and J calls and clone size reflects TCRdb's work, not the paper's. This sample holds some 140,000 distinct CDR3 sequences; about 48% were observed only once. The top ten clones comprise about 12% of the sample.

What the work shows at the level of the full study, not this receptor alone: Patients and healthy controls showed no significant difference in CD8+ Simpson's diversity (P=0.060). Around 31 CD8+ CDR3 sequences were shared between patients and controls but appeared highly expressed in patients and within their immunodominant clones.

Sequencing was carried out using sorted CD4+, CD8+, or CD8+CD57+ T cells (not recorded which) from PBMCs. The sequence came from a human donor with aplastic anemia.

Read as DNA, the sequence is TGTGCCAGCAGTGCCGGGACAGGGCATAGGCAGTACTTC. Its protein product is CASSAGTGHRQYF. In this chain, TRBV2 is recombined with TRBJ2-7; 9 bases in between match TRBD1. According to the germline V gene, CDR1 reads SNHLY and CDR2 reads FYNNEI. Trimmed from V: 4 bases; trimmed from J: 9 bases; junction bases lacking a gene match: 7. The CDR3, from cysteine to phenylalanine, totals 13 residues. Kept here is only the CDR3 DNA, which spans 39 bases and is read in frame from base 1.